The rows below give T cell receptor beta chains drawn from one sample of a study of vaccination effects on CD4 cells after COVID-19. No antigen is known for these receptors. The method was immunoSEQ multiplex PCR; TCRdb's version includes in-frame clones alone and lacks a portion of them. The repertoire includes about 73,000 clones, under 85% of them detected once, and under 3% sits in the top ten. This sample comprised CD4+ T cells from PBMCs cultured with HCoV-NL63 spike peptides, obtained before COVID-19 vaccination. The receptors shown here come from a human donor who received a COVID-19 vaccine. Each CDR3 is given with its conserved first and last residue. Fields, in order: CDR3 protein, CDR3 DNA, J gene, V gene, D gene, clone size. D genes are given only for firm matches. The size of a clone is reported for some rows only, either as once, few or many, or as a class for expanded clones.

cdr3_aa: CASSPLDQNYNSPLHF; cdr3_nt: TGTGCCAGCTCACCTTTGGACCAAAACTATAATTCACCCCTCCACTTT; j_call: TRBJ1-6; v_call: TRBV18; d_call: -; clone_size: -
cdr3_aa: CASSSPMGPTNYGYTF; cdr3_nt: TGTGCCAGCAGCTCCCCTATGGGGCCCACTAACTATGGCTACACCTTC; j_call: TRBJ1-2; v_call: TRBV7-9; d_call: -; clone_size: -
cdr3_aa: CASSSGREGYTF; cdr3_nt: TGCGCCAGCAGCTCTGGTCGGGAGGGCTACACCTTC; j_call: TRBJ1-2; v_call: TRBV4-3; d_call: -; clone_size: once
cdr3_aa: CASSSGTPNEQFF; cdr3_nt: TGCGCCAGCAGCAGTGGGACACCTAATGAGCAGTTCTTC; j_call: TRBJ2-1; v_call: TRBV5-1; d_call: -; clone_size: few
cdr3_aa: CASSLAGGSNEQFF; cdr3_nt: TGTGCCAGCAGCCTAGCGGGGGGGTCGAATGAGCAGTTCTTC; j_call: TRBJ2-1; v_call: TRBV3-1/TRBV3-2; d_call: TRBD2; clone_size: -
cdr3_aa: CASSHSGQVKSGANVLTF; cdr3_nt: TGCGCCAGCAGCCATTCGGGACAGGTTAAATCTGGGGCCAACGTCCTGACTTTC; j_call: TRBJ2-6; v_call: TRBV4-1; d_call: TRBD1; clone_size: -
cdr3_aa: CASSQDTGALTQYF; cdr3_nt: TGCGCCAGCAGCCAAGATACGGGGGCGTTGACCCAGTACTTC; j_call: TRBJ2-5; v_call: TRBV4-1; d_call: -; clone_size: -
cdr3_aa: CASSELAGVDIQYF; cdr3_nt: TGTGCCAGCAGTGAACTAGCGGGTGTGGACATTCAGTACTTC; j_call: TRBJ2-4; v_call: TRBV2; d_call: TRBD2; clone_size: -
cdr3_aa: CAAGLNTEAFF; cdr3_nt: TGTGCCGCCGGTTTGAACACTGAAGCTTTCTTT; j_call: TRBJ1-1; v_call: TRBV30; d_call: -; clone_size: few
cdr3_aa: CASSPLGGKNIQYF; cdr3_nt: TGTGCCAGCTCACCCCTAGGGGGCAAAAACATTCAGTACTTC; j_call: TRBJ2-4; v_call: TRBV18; d_call: -; clone_size: few
cdr3_aa: CASSPGQGLLEQFF; cdr3_nt: TGTGCCAGCAGCCCGGGACAGGGGCTACTCGAGCAGTTCTTC; j_call: TRBJ2-1; v_call: TRBV7-3; d_call: TRBD1; clone_size: -
cdr3_aa: CASSLLAGVDTQYF; cdr3_nt: TGTGCCAGCAGCTTGTTAGCGGGGGTAGATACGCAGTATTTT; j_call: TRBJ2-3; v_call: TRBV7-2; d_call: TRBD2; clone_size: -
cdr3_aa: CASSLLHSNQPQHF; cdr3_nt: TGTGCCAGCAGCTTGCTACATAGCAATCAGCCCCAGCATTTT; j_call: TRBJ1-5; v_call: TRBV5-8; d_call: -; clone_size: -
cdr3_aa: CASSQKPRTGGSLTNEKLFF; cdr3_nt: TGCGCCAGCAGCCAAAAACCCAGGACAGGGGGGTCTCTAACTAATGAAAAACTGTTTTTT; j_call: TRBJ1-4; v_call: TRBV4-3; d_call: TRBD1; clone_size: -
cdr3_aa: CASSRRGGGQETQYF; cdr3_nt: TGTGCCAGCAGCCGCCGAGGAGGCGGTCAAGAGACCCAGTACTTC; j_call: TRBJ2-5; v_call: TRBV11-2; d_call: -; clone_size: -
cdr3_aa: CASGRSNTEAFF; cdr3_nt: TGTGCCAGCGGACGATCAAACACTGAAGCTTTCTTT; j_call: TRBJ1-1; v_call: TRBV12-3/TRBV12-4; d_call: -; clone_size: -
cdr3_aa: CASRTNRDSKNEQFF; cdr3_nt: TGTGCCAGTAGGACGAACCGGGACAGTAAGAATGAGCAGTTCTTC; j_call: TRBJ2-1; v_call: TRBV19; d_call: TRBD1; clone_size: -
cdr3_aa: CASSRNPGQGKLFLYNEQFF; cdr3_nt: TGTGCCAGCAGCCGTAACCCGGGACAGGGTAAACTGTTTCTATACAATGAGCAGTTCTTC; j_call: TRBJ2-1; v_call: TRBV7-6; d_call: TRBD1; clone_size: -
cdr3_aa: CASSQLTSGGETQYF; cdr3_nt: TGTGCCAGCAGCCAACTGACTAGCGGGGGTGAGACCCAGTACTTC; j_call: TRBJ2-5; v_call: TRBV3-1/TRBV3-2; d_call: TRBD2; clone_size: -
cdr3_aa: CASSFSGGAWTGELFF; cdr3_nt: TGTGCCAGCAGCTTTAGCGGGGGGGCGTGGACCGGGGAGCTGTTTTTT; j_call: TRBJ2-2; v_call: TRBV5-8; d_call: TRBD2; clone_size: -
cdr3_aa: CATSRDHQAYGYTF; cdr3_nt: TGTGCCACCAGCAGAGATCATCAAGCGTATGGCTACACCTTC; j_call: TRBJ1-2; v_call: TRBV15; d_call: -; clone_size: -
cdr3_aa: CASNPQGAGGYTF; cdr3_nt: TGTGCCAGCAACCCACAGGGGGCGGGGGGCTACACCTTC; j_call: TRBJ1-2; v_call: TRBV2; d_call: TRBD1; clone_size: -
cdr3_aa: CASSIEKTANTEAFF; cdr3_nt: TGTGCCAGTAGTATAGAAAAGACAGCGAACACTGAAGCTTTCTTT; j_call: TRBJ1-1; v_call: TRBV19; d_call: -; clone_size: -
cdr3_aa: CASSQTPASQPQHF; cdr3_nt: TGCGCCAGCAGCCAGACCCCTGCCTCCCAGCCCCAGCATTTT; j_call: TRBJ1-5; v_call: TRBV4-1; d_call: -; clone_size: -
cdr3_aa: CASSLIGYTNEKLFF; cdr3_nt: TGCGCCAGCAGCTTGATTGGGTATACTAATGAAAAACTGTTTTTT; j_call: TRBJ1-4; v_call: TRBV5-1; d_call: -; clone_size: -
cdr3_aa: CASSYWDSAQPQHF; cdr3_nt: TGTGCCAGCAGTTACTGGGACAGTGCTCAGCCCCAGCATTTT; j_call: TRBJ1-5; v_call: TRBV6-2/TRBV6-3; d_call: TRBD1; clone_size: -
cdr3_aa: CASSLKNSGELFF; cdr3_nt: TGTGCCAGCAGCTTAAAGAATTCCGGGGAGCTGTTTTTT; j_call: TRBJ2-2; v_call: TRBV7-2; d_call: -; clone_size: once
cdr3_aa: CASSQRTSGSTDTQYF; cdr3_nt: TGCGCCAGCAGCCAAAGAACCTCCGGAAGCACAGATACGCAGTATTTT; j_call: TRBJ2-3; v_call: TRBV4-1; d_call: -; clone_size: -
cdr3_aa: CASSLLDHTQYF; cdr3_nt: TGTGCCAGCAGCCTTCTGGACCATACGCAGTATTTT; j_call: TRBJ2-3; v_call: TRBV11-2; d_call: -; clone_size: few
cdr3_aa: CASRDRGRNYGYTF; cdr3_nt: TGTGCCAGCAGAGACAGGGGCCGGAACTATGGCTACACCTTC; j_call: TRBJ1-2; v_call: TRBV2; d_call: TRBD1; clone_size: -
cdr3_aa: CASSGAGARSGANVLTF; cdr3_nt: TGTGCCAGCAGTGGTGCGGGGGCAAGGTCTGGGGCCAACGTCCTGACTTTC; j_call: TRBJ2-6; v_call: TRBV11-2; d_call: -; clone_size: -
cdr3_aa: CASGLWQSETQYF; cdr3_nt: TGTGCTAGTGGTTTGTGGCAGAGCGAGACCCAGTACTTC; j_call: TRBJ2-5; v_call: TRBV12-5; d_call: -; clone_size: -
cdr3_aa: CASSIAGSTNEKLFF; cdr3_nt: TGTGCCAGTAGTATAGCGGGATCAACTAATGAAAAACTGTTTTTT; j_call: TRBJ1-4; v_call: TRBV19; d_call: -; clone_size: -
cdr3_aa: CASSQEVGAGVYGYTF; cdr3_nt: TGCGCCAGCAGCCAAGAAGTCGGGGCGGGAGTCTATGGCTACACCTTC; j_call: TRBJ1-2; v_call: TRBV4-3; d_call: -; clone_size: -
cdr3_aa: CASSQADRGDQPQHF; cdr3_nt: TGCGCCAGCAGCCAAGCGGACAGGGGAGATCAGCCCCAGCATTTT; j_call: TRBJ1-5; v_call: TRBV4-1; d_call: TRBD1; clone_size: few
cdr3_aa: CASSLRADTQYF; cdr3_nt: TGTGCCAGCAGCTTACGGGCAGATACGCAGTATTTT; j_call: TRBJ2-3; v_call: TRBV7-2; d_call: -; clone_size: -
cdr3_aa: CSASMGNTIYF; cdr3_nt: TGCAGTGCTAGTATGGGAAACACCATATATTTT; j_call: TRBJ1-3; v_call: TRBV20-1; d_call: -; clone_size: -